This is a list of T cell receptor beta chains from one sample in a study of T cell changes during pregnancy in multiple sclerosis. Clones were read by immunoSEQ multiplex PCR, and TCRdb kept only the in-frame ones, dropping some. Altogether roughly 40,000 clones are present, more than 90% being singletons, with the ten largest covering about 0.73%. The sequencing used CD4+ T cells from peripheral blood mononuclear cells, collected in the first trimester of pregnancy. These receptors were taken from a female donor with multiple sclerosis, enrolled in a pregnancy study. CDR3s leave out the opening cysteine and the closing phenylalanine or tryptophan. The order of the fields is V gene, J gene, CDR3 protein.

>TRBV29-1|TRBJ2-5
SAKGLAEPQETQY
>TRBV6-1|TRBJ1-5
ASSETRLRGLSNQPQH
>TRBV23-1|TRBJ2-3
ASRPVSGRVQY
>TRBV6-1|TRBJ1-2
ASSEATGTRGYT
>TRBV6-5|TRBJ2-3
ASRTSGSLTDTQY
>TRBV6-1|TRBJ2-7
ASSHSYEQY
>TRBV30|TRBJ2-3
AWSGGTGRITDTQY
>TRBV28|TRBJ2-1
ASSLLGGGLDNEQF
>TRBV5-6|TRBJ2-4
ASSQDRGGAKNIQY
>TRBV19|TRBJ2-7
ASSLGQNPYEQY
>TRBV19|TRBJ1-5
ASTVDRGYNQPQH
>TRBV19|TRBJ2-7
ASSIALPGGSFSYEQY
>TRBV10-3|TRBJ2-1
AISGGSVNLNEQF
>TRBV7-6|TRBJ2-2
ASSLVGAGGFNTGELF
>TRBV18|TRBJ2-5
ASSRELTGGKTQY
>TRBV7-6|TRBJ2-3
ASSPRTDTQY
>TRBV7-7|TRBJ2-5
ASSPRLAGKGETQY
>TRBV5-8|TRBJ2-1
ASSLEGTSYNEQF
>TRBV28|TRBJ2-3
ASSQRGGADTQY
>TRBV18|TRBJ2-1
ASSRRSLGGAPNEQF
>TRBV6-1|TRBJ2-7
ASSDLASGRREQY
>TRBV7-6|TRBJ2-5
ASSLPTRGHQLKTQY
>TRBV6-6|TRBJ2-2
ASSRTSGEAGELF
>TRBV6-5|TRBJ2-7
ASSYASGGTYEQY
>TRBV5-1|TRBJ1-1
ASSFMGRGMNTEAF
>TRBV6-1|TRBJ2-2
ASTRDRPNTGELF
>TRBV7-6|TRBJ1-4
ASSPTRLTGGSEKLF
>TRBV28|TRBJ1-1
ASSFLLSEAF
>TRBV18|TRBJ2-7
ASSPGTGGGEQY
>TRBV6-1|TRBJ2-3
ASSRLPSTDTQY
>TRBV19|TRBJ2-7
ASSISGDSIYEQY
>TRBV5-6|TRBJ2-5
ASSLLSTGLEETQY
>TRBV5-6|TRBJ2-2
ASSPASGSWSGELF
>TRBV6-5|TRBJ2-3
ASSYLPSGSTDTQY
>TRBV9|TRBJ2-7
ASSVEGGGVYEQY
>TRBV28|TRBJ1-1
ASSLSRGGQALEAF
>TRBV30|-
AWTGQGFYEQY
>TRBV6-6|TRBJ2-7
ASSTGTSVPEQY
>TRBV18|TRBJ2-7
ASSPGIGTGTNEQY
>TRBV23-1|TRBJ2-1
ASSQPELQQF
>TRBV4-1|TRBJ2-5
ASSQEQAGAFETQY